This TCR beta chain was sequenced during a study of sequential checkpoint blockade in melanoma. Study at large: Both treatment sequences were followed by maintenance nivolumab.

Produced via immunoSEQ multiplex PCR; TCRdb's table is partial and in-frame only. This table has about 35,000 clones, roughly 86% appearing once. This CDR3 has 13 amino acids. Per the germline V gene, CDR1 is SGHRS and CDR2 is YFSETQ. V lost 4 bases to trimming and J lost 4 bases, with 11 bases between them. Treatment defined: randomized to nivolumab then ipilimumab (arm A) or the reverse (arm B). PBMC sorting kept live CD3+CD8+ cells without CD19 or CD56. The chain recombines TRBV5-1 with TRBJ1-2; possible D gene TRBD1, 6 bases. This receptor was identified in a human donor with melanoma. The sequencing here drew on CD8+ T cells sorted from blood (inferred from file names), taken from a patient given nivolumab and ipilimumab in sequence. The CDR3 region has the DNA TGCGCCAGCAGCCTCGGACAGACCTATGGCTACACCTTC. Translated: CASSLGQTYGYTF.